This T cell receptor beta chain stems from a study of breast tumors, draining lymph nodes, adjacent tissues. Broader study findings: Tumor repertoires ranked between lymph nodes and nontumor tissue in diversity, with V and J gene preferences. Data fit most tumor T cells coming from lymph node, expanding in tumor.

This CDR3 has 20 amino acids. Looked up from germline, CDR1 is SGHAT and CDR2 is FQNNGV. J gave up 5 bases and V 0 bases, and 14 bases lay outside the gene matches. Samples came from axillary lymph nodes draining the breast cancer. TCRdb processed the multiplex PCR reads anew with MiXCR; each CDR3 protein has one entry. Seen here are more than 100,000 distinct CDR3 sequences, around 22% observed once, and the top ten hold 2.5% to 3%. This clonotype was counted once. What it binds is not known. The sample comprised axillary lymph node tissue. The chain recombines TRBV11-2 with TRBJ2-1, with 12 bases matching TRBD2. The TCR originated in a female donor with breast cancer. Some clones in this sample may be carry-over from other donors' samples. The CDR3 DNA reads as TGTGCCAGCAGCTTAGATCGGTCGGGACTAGCGGGCTCTTCCAACAATGAGCAGTTCTTC. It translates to CASSLDRSGLAGSSNNEQFF.